Listed here are 30 T cell receptor beta chains from one sample, sequenced in a study of CD8 T cells in ankylosing spondylitis. TCRdb re-called the 5' RACE reads through MiXCR, storing one row per CDR3 protein. Of over 200,000 distinct CDR3 sequences in the sample, 10% to 13% are singletons; the top ten hold approximately 20%. Sequenced material: blood, either unsorted or a sorted T cell fraction (not recorded which). The origin of the receptors is a male donor with ankylosing spondylitis or in good health (not recorded which).

This clonotype was detected ten times or more. The CDR3 region has the DNA TGTGCCAGCAGCTTAGGGGCCGCAGTCACAGATACGCAGTATTTT. It specifies CASSLGAAVTDTQYF. V gene TRBV7-9 combines with J gene TRBJ2-3, with D hard to call. Between the trimmed V and J ends, which lost 1 base and 2 bases, there was a span of 10 bases. Germline-derived CDR1 and CDR2 are SEHNR and FQNEAQ (reference sequence). This CDR3 is 15 amino acids long.

In this sample, this clonotype turned up many times. V usage is TRBV5-1 and J usage is TRBJ2-5, with a weak D call TRBD1 (7 bases). The CDR3 is 15 residues long. Germline CDR1 SGHRS, CDR2 YFSETQ. V was trimmed by 4 bases and J by 3 bases, leaving 16 bases between them. The CDR3 loop reads CASSRQGLLEETQYF. CDR3 nucleotides: TGCGCCAGCAGCCGACAGGGACTTTTAGAAGAGACCCAGTACTTC.

This clonotype was detected many times. This rearrangement joins TRBV3-1 to TRBJ2-2; 8 bases are a match to TRBD1. CDR1 and CDR2 (germline): LGHDT, YNNKEL (reference sequence). The ends lost 4 bases at V and 1 base at J; junction bases unmatched: 2. This CDR3 region has 15 residues. The CDR3, as DNA: TGTGCCAGCAGCCCCAGGGGGCTGAACACCGGGGAGCTGTTTTTT. The encoded protein is CASSPRGLNTGELFF.

This clonotype has only a few counts. The V gene is TRBV5-1, the J gene TRBJ2-3; 7 bases map to TRBD1. V was pared by 0 bases and J by 7 bases, with 11 bases of the junction left unmatched. CDR1 is SGHRS and CDR2 is YFSETQ in the germline V gene. The CDR3 length is 16 residues. The CDR3 region is CASSLETGAQGHTQYF. In DNA, the CDR3 is TGCGCCAGCAGCTTGGAAACAGGGGCCCAAGGACATACGCAGTATTTT.

This rearrangement joins TRBV20-1 to TRBJ1-5, with 7 bases that match TRBD1. The germline CDR1 and CDR2 sequences are DFQATT and SNEGSKA (reference sequence). Trimming cost V 0 bases and J 4 bases; bases outside gene matches: 6. CDR3 length: 15 residues. The CDR3 region has the DNA TGCAGTGCTAGAGATGAGACAGGGTTTAATCAGCCCCAGCATTTT. Protein: CSARDETGFNQPQHF.

This clonotype was counted between two and nine times. V usage is TRBV28 and J usage is TRBJ2-5; 12 positions agree with TRBD2. The V gene's germline CDR1 is MDHEN and CDR2 SYDVKM. There are 16 residues in the CDR3. The junction had 3 bases not matched to a gene; V was cut back by 2 bases and J by 2 bases. This CDR3 is CASSLPLAGGQETQYF. The CDR3, as DNA: TGTGCCAGCAGTTTACCTCTAGCGGGGGGGCAAGAGACCCAGTACTTC.

This clonotype was counted at least ten times. This chain's CDR3 is CASGGLLSYEQYF. The CDR3 bases are TGTGCCAGCGGGGGGTTACTCTCCTACGAGCAGTACTTC. This chain connects TRBV6-1 to TRBJ2-7; tentative D call: TRBD2 (6 bases). Per the germline V gene, CDR1 is MNHNS and CDR2 is SASEGT. Trimming stripped 8 bases from V and 0 bases from J, with 11 bases between. CDR3 size: 13 residues.

This clonotype was found a few times. This sequence joins TRBV7-3 and TRBJ1-2; 7 nucleotides align to TRBD1. The CDR3 totals 13 residues. With 3 bases clipped from V and 6 bases from J, the junction kept 4 bases outside the gene matches. CDR1 and CDR2 (germline): SGHTA, FQGTGA. As DNA, the CDR3 is TGTGCCAGCAGCTTGCCAGGACAGGATGGCTACACCTTC. It specifies CASSLPGQDGYTF.

This clonotype was seen ten or more times. V usage is TRBV24-1 and J usage is TRBJ2-3; the D is unclear. The CDR3 runs to 17 residues. V lost 8 bases, J lost 0 bases, and 20 bases lay in between. CDR1 and CDR2 (germline): KGHDR, SFDVKD. The CDR3 sequence is CATIRAQTDLSTDTQYF. For the CDR3, the DNA is TGTGCCACCATTAGGGCCCAAACCGACCTTAGCACAGATACGCAGTATTTT.

This clonotype was counted at least ten times. The chain couples TRBV2 to TRBJ2-3; tentatively, D is TRBD2 (5 bases). V dropped 6 bases and J dropped 1 base, with 8 bases sitting between them. This CDR3 contains 13 residues. Germline values: CDR1 SNHLY, CDR2 FYNNEI. CDR3 protein: CASRSGRTDTQYF. CDR3 coding DNA: TGTGCCAGCAGGAGCGGCCGCACAGATACGCAGTATTTT.

In its sample, this clonotype was seen many times. The chain joins TRBV6-5 to TRBJ2-1, with no clear D. Germline values: CDR1 MNHEY, CDR2 SVGAGI. V was cut by 5 bases and J by 5 bases, with 7 bases left in between. This CDR3 has 12 residues. The CDR3 DNA sequence: TGTGCCAGCAGTCGGAATCACAATGAGCAGTTCTTC. Protein sequence: CASSRNHNEQFF.

In regard to this clonotype: Just one base apart from a much larger clone, this may be a read error. The CDR3 DNA reads as TGTGCCAGCAGCGGCGGCCTAATGCTTTTCGGGGAGCTGTTTTTT. Translation gives CASSGGLMLFGELFF. The rearrangement links TRBV7-9 to TRBJ2-2, with no clear D. This CDR3 is built from 15 residues. Germline values: CDR1 SEHNR, CDR2 FQNEAQ (reference sequence). The V and J ends lost 5 bases and 7 bases respectively, with 17 bases between them.

This clonotype was recorded many times. The chain combines TRBV6-5 with TRBJ1-3; 7 bases agree with TRBD1. Germline V gives CDR1 MNHEY, CDR2 SVGAGI. V lost 0 bases and J lost 4; bases outside the gene matches: 6. The CDR3 contains 16 residues. The CDR3 reads CASSYSTTGRGNTIYF. The DNA for the CDR3 is TGTGCCAGCAGTTACTCGACGACAGGGCGGGGAAACACCATATATTTT.

The sample holds many counts of this clonotype. CDR3 loop: CASSLEGGGYTF. In DNA form, the CDR3 reads TGTGCCAGCAGCTTGGAGGGGGGTGGCTACACCTTC. The chain links TRBV5-6 to TRBJ1-2; tentatively, D is TRBD1 (6 bases). V dropped 0 bases and J dropped 7 bases, with 7 bases sitting between them. This CDR3 is 12 amino acids long. In germline, CDR1 is SGHDT, CDR2 YYEEEE. The entire variable domain, with the rest obtained from reference TRBV5-6 and TRBJ1-2, is as follows: DAGVTQSPTHLIKTRGQQVTLRCSPKSGHDTVSWYQQALGQGPQFIFQYYEEEERQRGNFPDRFSGHQFPNYSSELNVNALLLGDSALYLCASSLEGGGYTFGSGTRLTVV.

This chain links TRBV20-1 with TRBJ2-1, with TRBD2 identical over 8 bases. The CDR3 runs 15 residues. The germline V gene encodes CDR1 DFQATT and CDR2 SNEGSKA (reference sequence). V shed 3 bases and J 0 bases; nucleotides not matched to a gene: 4. Here the CDR3 DNA reads TGCAGTGCTAGGGCAGGGACTAGCTCCTACAATGAGCAGTTCTTC. This codes for CSARAGTSSYNEQFF.

This clonotype was seen a handful of times. The V call is TRBV27, the J call TRBJ1-2; 9 bases line up with TRBD1. After removal of 5 bases from V and 4 bases from J, the junction contained 5 bases not matched to a gene. Germline V gives CDR1 MNHEY, CDR2 SMNVEV (reference sequence). The CDR3 totals 14 residues. CDR3 amino acids: CASSLSGQGYGYTF. CDR3 nucleotides: TGTGCCAGCAGTCTTTCGGGACAGGGCTATGGCTACACCTTC.

This clonotype was recorded at least ten times. The chain recombines TRBV7-2 with TRBJ2-3; D is possibly TRBD2 (5 bases). Germline loops: CDR1 SGHTA, CDR2 FQGNSA. The CDR3 consists of 15 residues. Between the trimmed V and J ends, which lost 5 bases and 4 bases, there was a span of 16 bases. CDR3 sequence (DNA): TGTGCCAGCAGCCACGGACTTCCGGCGGCAGATACGCAGTATTTT. Translation: CASSHGLPAADTQYF.

The rearrangement links TRBV24-1 to TRBJ1-2; no clear D. Germline CDR1 is KGHDR and CDR2 is SFDVKD. CDR3 length: 16 amino acids. V was trimmed by 3 bases and J by 0 bases, leaving 13 bases between them. The CDR3 protein is CATSDPAESSNYGYTF. The CDR3 region has the DNA TGTGCCACCAGTGATCCGGCAGAGTCTTCTAACTATGGCTACACCTTC.

This clonotype has just a few counts. V gene TRBV20-1 combines with J gene TRBJ2-1, with D perhaps given as TRBD1 or TRBD2 (7 bases each). The CDR3 has 17 residues. V was clipped by 1 base and J by 0 bases, with 16 bases between them. Germline CDR1 reads DFQATT; CDR2 reads SNEGSKA (reference sequence). CDR3: CSARVGGDRFSYNEQFF. CDR3 sequence (DNA): TGCAGTGCTAGAGTGGGGGGGGACAGATTCTCCTACAATGAGCAGTTCTTC.

The sample holds a few counts of this clonotype. The rearrangement joins TRBV12-5 to TRBJ1-6; 9 bases line up with TRBD1. Looked up from germline, CDR1 is LGHNT and CDR2 is FRNRAP. V was clipped by 6 bases and J by 10 bases; unmatched bases: 7. The CDR3 totals 14 residues. CDR3 protein: CASGHRTGVSPLHF. The CDR3 coding sequence is TGTGCTAGTGGCCACAGGACAGGGGTGTCACCCCTCCACTTT.

The sample holds many counts of this clonotype. The rearrangement uses TRBV24-1 and TRBJ2-3, with TRBD1 matching over 12 bases. Germline CDR1 reads KGHDR; CDR2 reads SFDVKD. The trim removed 4 bases at V and 5 bases at J, leaving 6 bases unmatched. This CDR3 is 16 amino acids long. The CDR3 here is CATSERDRGQRDTQYF. The CDR3 DNA reads TGTGCCACCAGTGAGCGGGACAGGGGGCAGAGAGATACGCAGTATTTT.

The chain has TRBV7-6 and TRBJ2-1, with TRBD2 as a possible D gene (5 bases). Germline V gene lookup returns CDR1 SGHVS and CDR2 FNYEAQ. V was pared by 2 bases and J by 5 bases, with 7 bases between. The CDR3 contains 13 residues. The CDR3 is CASSLSEDNEQFF. The CDR3 DNA sequence: TGTGCCAGCAGCTTATCGGAGGACAATGAGCAGTTCTTC.

The chain joins TRBV5-4 to TRBJ2-4, with 9 nucleotides matching TRBD1. CDR1 and CDR2 from the germline V gene are SGHNT and YYREEE (reference sequence). Unmatched junction bases numbered 13, after V lost 3 bases and J lost 0 bases. CDR3 length equals 19 residues. The CDR3 DNA reads TGTGCCAGCAGCTGGGACAGGGTGAGGGAGACCGTAGCCAAAAACATTCAGTACTTC. As protein: CASSWDRVRETVAKNIQYF. Complete variable domain (other parts from reference TRBV5-4 and TRBJ2-4): ETGVTQSPTHLIKTRGQQVTLRCSSQSGHNTVSWYQQALGQGPQFIFQYYREEENGRGNFPPRFSGLQFPNYSSELNVNALELDDSALYLCASSWDRVRETVAKNIQYFGAGTRLSVL.

The sample holds many counts of this clonotype. The CDR3 reads CASSLGDQEGGNQPQHF. In nucleotides, the CDR3 is TGTGCCAGCAGTTTAGGCGACCAGGAGGGGGGCAATCAGCCCCAGCATTTT. The chain links TRBV12-3 or TRBV12-4 to TRBJ1-5, with D possibly being TRBD1 (6 bases). CDR3 length: 17 residues. V lost 1 base to trimming and J lost 2 bases, with 15 bases between them.

This clonotype showed up many times. The chain uses TRBV11-2 and TRBJ1-6; 7 bases agree with TRBD1. Unmatched junction bases numbered 11, after V lost 5 bases and J lost 7 bases. The length of the CDR3 is 16 residues. Looked up from germline, CDR1 is SGHAT and CDR2 is FQNNGV. The CDR3 sequence: CASSRLAGGMNSPLHF. The DNA of the CDR3 is TGTGCCAGCAGCCGTTTGGCAGGGGGTATGAATTCACCCCTCCACTTT.

This chain connects TRBV20-1 to TRBJ1-1; 7 bases are shared with TRBD1. The CDR3 length is 15 residues. With V trimmed by 5 bases and J by 0 bases, 9 bases remained unmatched. From germline, CDR1 is DFQATT and CDR2 SNEGSKA (reference sequence). CDR3 sequence: CSAEDRVSMNTEAFF. The CDR3 DNA sequence: TGCAGTGCTGAAGACAGGGTCTCCATGAACACTGAAGCTTTCTTT.

Turning to this clonotype: This sequence may be a read error, since a much larger clone differs from it by one base. The chain carries TRBV7-6 and TRBJ2-3; 7 bases are a match to TRBD2. This CDR3 has 17 residues. The V and J ends lost 1 base and 4 bases, in that order; junction bases with no gene match: 11. The germline V gene encodes CDR1 SGHVS and CDR2 FNYEAQ. This chain's CDR3 is CASSLVGAGTTADTQYF. In nucleotides, the CDR3 is TGTGCCAGCAGCTTAGTAGGGGCAGGGACTACCGCAGATACGCAGTATTTT. The full variable domain, completed using reference TRBV7-6 and TRBJ2-3, is GAGVSQSPRYKVTKRGQDVALRCDPISGHVSLYWYRQALGQGPEFLTYFNYEAQQDKSGLPNDRFSAERPEGSISTLTIQRTEQRDSAMYRCASSLVGAGTTADTQYFGPGTRLTVL.

A few counts support this clonotype. The V and J genes are TRBV6-5 and TRBJ2-2, with D tentatively TRBD1 or TRBD2 (5 bases each). Trimming stripped 0 bases from V and 6 bases from J, with 17 bases between. Looked up from germline, CDR1 is MNHEY and CDR2 is SVGAGI. The CDR3 extends over 17 amino acids. The CDR3 sequence is CASSYSLGGWGSGELFF. In DNA form, the CDR3 reads TGTGCCAGCAGTTACTCCCTCGGAGGATGGGGCTCCGGGGAGCTGTTTTTT.

This clonotype was found many times. CDR3 protein: CASSLVALEGYNEQFF. DNA of the CDR3: TGCGCCAGCAGCTTGGTTGCCCTGGAGGGCTACAATGAGCAGTTCTTC. The chain combines TRBV5-1 with TRBJ2-1; tentative D call: TRBD2 (6 bases). The CDR3 covers 16 residues. V was trimmed by 0 bases and J by 3 bases, leaving 13 bases between them. Germline-derived CDR1 and CDR2 are SGHRS and YFSETQ.

The gene calls are TRBV12-3 or TRBV12-4 and TRBJ1-5, with D hard to call. The CDR3 covers 15 residues. V dropped 3 bases and J dropped 1 base, with 10 bases sitting between them. The CDR3 bases are TGTGCCAGCAGTTTTTATTCAGGCAGCAATCAGCCCCAGCATTTT. It specifies CASSFYSGSNQPQHF.